These T cell receptor beta chains were read from a single sample in a study of blood T cell repertoires in COVID-19. The table came from immunoSEQ multiplex PCR; TCRdb's copy has only in-frame clones and leaves some out. The sample lists under 70,000 clones; 90% were seen once. Specimen: peripheral blood. These receptors all stem from a man aged 55 to 70 with active COVID-19. The CDR3 runs from the conserved cysteine through the conserved F or W. A D gene is named only where the DNA matches it firmly. For some rows the clone size is stated as once, few or many, or as a class when expanded; others skip it.

D gene,J gene,V gene,clone size,CDR3 DNA,CDR3 protein
NA,TRBJ2-5,TRBV14,NA,TGTGCCAGCAGCCAATATCGAGCGGGCCAAGAGACCCAGTACTTC,CASSQYRAGQETQYF
TRBD1,TRBJ2-2,TRBV9,NA,TGTGCCAGCAGTCGAGCCGGGACAGGGTTCGGGGAGCTGTTTTTT,CASSRAGTGFGELFF
TRBD2,TRBJ2-3,TRBV5-1,NA,TGCGCCAGCAGCAACGGACTAGCAGATACGCAGTATTTT,CASSNGLADTQYF
TRBD1,TRBJ1-2,TRBV7-9,once,TGTGCCAGCAGCTATGCCGGGACAGGGGGTGGCTACACCTTC,CASSYAGTGGGYTF
TRBD1,TRBJ1-2,TRBV5-8,NA,TGTGCCAGCAGCCCGGGACAGGGTAACTATGGCTACACCTTC,CASSPGQGNYGYTF
NA,TRBJ2-4,TRBV5-4,NA,TGTGCCAGCAGCCCGGGACTTGCATTTAAAAACATTCAGTACTTC,CASSPGLAFKNIQYF
TRBD1,TRBJ2-7,TRBV30,NA,TGTGCCTGGAGAGGGACAGGGGGCCGGTACGAGCAGTACTTC,CAWRGTGGRYEQYF
NA,TRBJ2-7,TRBV7-9,NA,TGTGCCAGCAGCTTAGAAGGACAGAGCTACGAGCAGTACTTC,CASSLEGQSYEQYF
TRBD1,TRBJ2-2,TRBV18,once,TGTGCCAGCTCACTTTCCCACGTGAGACAGGGCATAAACACCGGGGAGCTGTTTTTT,CASSLSHVRQGINTGELFF
NA,TRBJ1-4,TRBV9,NA,TGTGCCAGCACGCCGGAGGGAAATAATGAAAAACTGTTTTTT,CASTPEGNNEKLFF
TRBD2,TRBJ2-3,TRBV19,NA,TGTGCCAGTACCACCGGGACTAGCGGGAGTAGGGATACGCAGTATTTT,CASTTGTSGSRDTQYF
NA,TRBJ2-7,TRBV6-5,NA,TGTGCCAGCACGGGTGGCGGTACCTACGAGCAGTACTTC,CASTGGGTYEQYF
TRBD1,TRBJ2-1,TRBV6-5,once,TGTGCCAGCAGTTACTCCCAGCAGGGGGCCAATGAGCAGTTCTTC,CASSYSQQGANEQFF
NA,TRBJ2-7,TRBV4-1,NA,TGCGCCAGCAGCCACTACAGGGAACGAGGCGAGCAGTACTTC,CASSHYRERGEQYF
TRBD1,TRBJ2-5,TRBV6-5,NA,TGTGCCAGCAGTTACAGGGGGCGTCAAGAGACCCAGTACTTC,CASSYRGRQETQYF
TRBD1,TRBJ2-2,TRBV5-4,NA,TGTGCCAGCAGTTCCGGGACAGGGGTAGGCGGGGAGCTGTTTTTT,CASSSGTGVGGELFF
NA,TRBJ2-7,TRBV5-1,NA,TGCGCCAGCAGCTCCGAAATACAGGGTAGTCTGAAGCAGTACTTC,CASSSEIQGSLKQYF
TRBD2,TRBJ2-1,TRBV6-6,NA,TGTGCCATAGCGGGGGCTTACAATGAGCAGTTCTTC,CAIAGAYNEQFF
NA,TRBJ1-5,TRBV18,NA,TGTGCCAGCTCACCAGCAGGCAACAATCAGCCCCAGCATTTT,CASSPAGNNQPQHF
NA,TRBJ2-2,TRBV9,NA,TGTGCCAGCAGGGCTAGCGCCGGGGAGCTGTTTTTT,CASRASAGELFF
NA,TRBJ2-3,TRBV2,once,TGTGCCAGCAGTGAACAGTCATTCACAGATACGCAGTATTTT,CASSEQSFTDTQYF
NA,TRBJ2-7,TRBV28,NA,TGTGCCAGCAGTTCACCCGGTCGGGAGCAGTACTTC,CASSSPGREQYF
TRBD1,TRBJ2-5,TRBV6-2/TRBV6-3,NA,TGTGCCAGCAGTCAGGGGGCCCAGCGGCAAGAGACCCAGTACTTC,CASSQGAQRQETQYF
TRBD1,TRBJ1-6,TRBV9,few,TGTGCCAGCAGCGTACAGGGGGCCGGTTCACCCCTCCACTTT,CASSVQGAGSPLHF
TRBD2,TRBJ2-2,TRBV13,NA,TGTGCCAGCAGCTTCGGGAGGAGAGGCACCGGGGAGCTGTTTTTT,CASSFGRRGTGELFF
TRBD1,TRBJ2-3,TRBV5-4,few,TGTGCCAGCAGCTTGCAGGGGGGCACAGATACGCAGTATTTT,CASSLQGGTDTQYF
TRBD1,TRBJ2-1,TRBV3-1/TRBV3-2,NA,TGTGCCAGCAGCCCAAGGGGGCGGAGAGAGCAGTTCTTC,CASSPRGRREQFF
NA,TRBJ1-1,TRBV10-3,NA,TGTGCCACATCACAGAACACTGAAGCTTTCTTT,CATSQNTEAFF
TRBD1,TRBJ2-4,TRBV29-1,few,TGCAGCGCCAAAAGACAGGGAAGGGACATTCAGTACTTC,CSAKRQGRDIQYF
NA,TRBJ1-5,TRBV21-1,NA,TGTGCCAGCAGCAAATGTGGGGCAGGACGCAATCAGCCCCAGCATTTT,CASSKCGAGRNQPQHF
NA,TRBJ1-2,TRBV28,NA,TGTGCCAGCAGTTTATTAGGAGGGGTCGGCTACACCTTC,CASSLLGGVGYTF
NA,TRBJ2-7,TRBV30,NA,TGTGCCTGGAGTCGGGGTCTTGGGGGAGGTGTCGACGAGCAGTACTTC,CAWSRGLGGGVDEQYF
TRBD1,TRBJ2-2,TRBV28,NA,TGTGCCAGCACCCGACAGGGTGGGGCCGGGGAGCTGTTTTTT,CASTRQGGAGELFF
NA,TRBJ1-2,TRBV9,NA,TGTGCCAGCAGCGTAGTACCAGGGGATGGCTACACCTTC,CASSVVPGDGYTF
TRBD1,TRBJ1-3,TRBV30,NA,TGTGCCTGGAGCCGGGACAGCGGCTCTGGAAACACCATATATTTT,CAWSRDSGSGNTIYF
TRBD2,TRBJ2-3,TRBV5-4,NA,TGTGCCAGCAGCTTCCAGCGGGGCTTCACAGATACGCAGTATTTT,CASSFQRGFTDTQYF
TRBD2,TRBJ2-2,TRBV10-3,NA,TGTGCCATCGGGGGGACTAGCCGTAACACCGGGGAGCTGTTTTTT,CAIGGTSRNTGELFF
NA,TRBJ1-1,TRBV9,NA,TGTGCCAGCAGCCCACACCATGTGTTCCCTGAAGCTTTCTTT,CASSPHHVFPEAFF
NA,TRBJ1-4,TRBV13,few,TGTGCCAGCAGCTTAGGCCGACTTGGAACTAATGAAAAACTGTTTTTT,CASSLGRLGTNEKLFF
NA,TRBJ2-7,TRBV2,NA,TGTGCCAGCAGTGAGGGCAGGGGGGCCCCCTACGAGCAGTACTTC,CASSEGRGAPYEQYF
TRBD1,TRBJ1-4,TRBV7-8,NA,TGTGCCAGCAGCTCTAGACAGGGAATAAATGAAAAACTGTTTTTT,CASSSRQGINEKLFF
TRBD2,TRBJ2-2,TRBV2,NA,TGTGCCAGCAGACTAGCGGAAATAAACACCGGGGAGCTGTTTTTT,CASRLAEINTGELFF
TRBD1,TRBJ1-1,TRBV7-9,NA,TGTGCCAGCAGCTCGGGGACAGGTGAAGCTTTCTTT,CASSSGTGEAFF
NA,TRBJ1-1,TRBV18,NA,TGTGCCAGCTCACCGTTTCGGCCAGGGGAGAACACTGAAGCTTTCTTT,CASSPFRPGENTEAFF
NA,TRBJ1-6,TRBV28,NA,TGTGCCAGTCAGCGACCGGCCGCACCCCTCCACTTT,CASQRPAAPLHF